This passage covers 20 T cell receptor beta chains from one sample sequenced in a study of cytomegalovirus exposure and HLA in healthy donors. PCR was performed using 60 Vbeta and 13 Jbeta primers. The table came from immunoSEQ multiplex PCR; TCRdb's copy has only in-frame clones and leaves some out. The table has 270,000 or so clones, 70% to 90% seen once. Input material: PBMCs. The receptors shown here come from a man aged 35-49 years in good health and CMV-seropositive.

The CDR3 bases are TGTGCCAGTAGTAACCTAGCGGGAGTCGTGGGTGAGCAGTTCTTC. It is translated as CASSNLAGVVGEQFF. The chain uses TRBV19 and TRBJ2-1; 10 bases agree with TRBD2. J was trimmed by 9 bases and V by 4 bases; bases with no gene match: 9. CDR3 size: 15 residues. In germline, CDR1 is LNHDA, CDR2 SQIVND (reference sequence).

CDR3 protein: CASSVASTSYEQYF. As DNA, the CDR3 is TGTGCCAGCAGCGTAGCTAGCACATCTTACGAGCAGTACTTC. The V and J genes are TRBV9 and TRBJ2-7, with D tentatively TRBD2 (5 bases). The V gene's germline CDR1 is SGDLS and CDR2 YYNGEE. The CDR3 runs 14 residues. With 0 bases removed from V and 4 bases from J, the gap between germline ends came to 11 bases.

The chain's CDR3 is CASSFLAGRGRGGYTF. In DNA form, the CDR3 reads TGTGCCAGCAGTTTCCTTGCCGGGAGGGGGCGAGGAGGCTACACCTTC. The chain joins TRBV27 to TRBJ1-2, with 7 bases identical to TRBD1. Germline-derived CDR1 and CDR2 are MNHEY and SMNVEV (reference sequence). The CDR3 is 16 amino acids. After removal of 3 bases from V and 8 bases from J, the junction contained 15 bases not matched to a gene.

The sample holds a few counts of this clone. This CDR3 is also generated by other DNA sequences in the sample. The chain links TRBV27 to TRBJ2-7, with 8 bases identical to TRBD1. CDR3 length: 13 amino acids. V shed 6 bases, J shed 3 bases, and the junction held 4 bases outside the gene matches. Germline assignment: CDR1 MNHEY and CDR2 SMNVEV (reference sequence). The CDR3 region has the DNA TGTGCCAGCAGGAGAACAGGGGGCTACGAGCAGTACTTC. Translating gives CASRRTGGYEQYF.

This sequence joins TRBV10-3 and TRBJ2-7; D is perhaps TRBD2 (6 bases). The germline V and J ends were trimmed by 7 bases and 3 bases, with 16 bases remaining between them. This CDR3 has 14 amino acids. The V gene's germline CDR1 is ENHRY and CDR2 SYGVKD. The CDR3 spells CAINPGLESYEQYF. The CDR3 DNA reads as TGTGCCATCAACCCGGGACTTGAAAGCTACGAGCAGTACTTC.

The CDR3 sequence is CASSRTDAYEQYF. The DNA for the CDR3 is TGTGCCAGCAGTAGGACAGACGCCTACGAGCAGTACTTC. The chain has TRBV6-5 and TRBJ2-7; D is perhaps TRBD1 (6 bases). Trimming stripped 5 bases from V and 2 bases from J, with 10 bases between. CDR3 length: 13 amino acids. Germline V gene sequence: CDR1 MNHEY, CDR2 SVGAGI.

The chain is built from TRBV5-4 and TRBJ2-3; TRBD1 aligns across 9 bases. Germline CDR1 SGHNT, CDR2 YYREEE (reference sequence). The CDR3 loop spans 16 amino acids. The trim removed 4 bases at V and 2 bases at J, leaving 8 bases unmatched. The CDR3 loop reads CASSRSGTGNTDTQYF. The CDR3 nucleotides are TGTGCCAGCAGCCGTTCCGGGACAGGGAACACAGATACGCAGTATTTT.

The chain uses TRBV5-1 and TRBJ2-1; 7 positions agree with TRBD2. The CDR3 loop spans 16 amino acids. The germline V gene encodes CDR1 SGHRS and CDR2 YFSETQ. V shed 0 bases, J shed 3 bases, and the junction held 6 bases outside the gene matches. The CDR3 nucleotides read TGCGCCAGCAGCTTGGAGCCTAGCGGAATCTACAATGAGCAGTTCTTC. Translating gives CASSLEPSGIYNEQFF.

CDR3 sequence: CSVQDREGYEQYF. CDR3 DNA sequence: TGCAGCGTCCAGGACAGGGAGGGCTACGAGCAGTACTTC. The gene calls are TRBV29-1 and TRBJ2-7, with a tentative D call TRBD1 (8 bases). Germline V CDR1 and CDR2: SQVTM, ANQGSEA. The V gene lost 6 bases and the J gene lost 3 bases, with 15 bases spanning the gap. The CDR3 runs to 13 residues.

The chain links TRBV29-1 to TRBJ2-3; 10 positions match TRBD2. With V trimmed by 7 bases and J by 2 bases, 6 bases remained unmatched. The germline V gene encodes CDR1 SQVTM and CDR2 ANQGSEA. The CDR3 is 14 amino acids. In DNA, the CDR3 is TGCAGCGCTGCGACTAGCGGGTACACAGATACGCAGTATTTT. Its protein product is CSAATSGYTDTQYF.

This chain joins TRBV13 and TRBJ1-2; 12 bases are a match to TRBD1. The CDR3 has 14 amino acids. After removal of 5 bases from V and 5 bases from J, the junction contained 3 bases not matched to a gene. Germline CDR1 and CDR2: PRHDT and FYEKMQ (reference sequence). The CDR3 DNA sequence: TGTGCCAGCAGCGGGACAGGGGGCTATTATGGCTACACCTTC. Its protein product is CASSGTGGYYGYTF.

This chain joins TRBV28 and TRBJ1-2; 7 bases line up with TRBD1. V lost 3 bases and J lost 8; bases outside the gene matches: 9. Per the germline V gene, CDR1 is MDHEN and CDR2 is SYDVKM. The CDR3 totals 14 residues. CDR3 protein: CASSLGQGVEGYTF. The DNA of the CDR3 is TGTGCCAGCAGTTTGGGCCAGGGGGTGGAGGGCTACACCTTC.

The rearrangement uses TRBV28 and TRBJ1-2; 9 bases agree with TRBD1. There are 15 residues in the CDR3. V shed 6 bases, J shed 6 bases, and the junction held 11 bases outside the gene matches. The germline CDR1 and CDR2 sequences are MDHEN and SYDVKM. CDR3 coding DNA: TGTGCCAGCAGGCCCGGCGGGACAGGGAATCATGGCTACACCTTC. This gives the protein CASRPGGTGNHGYTF.

V is TRBV9 and J is TRBJ2-2, with D perhaps TRBD1 (7 bases). Deletions cut 6 bases from V and 0 bases from J, with 15 bases between. CDR1 and CDR2 from the germline V gene are SGDLS and YYNGEE. This CDR3 region has 16 residues. The CDR3 nucleotides are TGTGCCAGCAAGGAGGGGGCGAGGCCGAACACCGGGGAGCTGTTTTTT. The encoded protein is CASKEGARPNTGELFF.

The chain joins TRBV29-1 to TRBJ1-2; maybe TRBD1 (6 bases). Germline loops: CDR1 SQVTM, CDR2 ANQGSEA. V was cut by 0 bases and J by 6 bases, with 14 bases left in between. The CDR3 has 14 residues. CDR3 bases: TGCAGCGTTGAAGAAAACAGGGTAGGGGATGGCTACACCTTC. The encoded protein is CSVEENRVGDGYTF.

This rearrangement joins TRBV11-2 to TRBJ2-7, with D perhaps TRBD2 (5 bases). V gave up 7 bases and J gave up 0 bases, with 13 bases separating them. CDR3 size: 14 residues. Germline V CDR1 and CDR2: SGHAT, FQNNGV. CDR3 sequence reads: CASTEEASSYEQYF. CDR3 nucleotides: TGTGCCAGCACCGAGGAGGCGTCCTCCTACGAGCAGTACTTC.

The chain links TRBV5-5 to TRBJ1-5, with a weak D call TRBD1 (5 bases). This CDR3 is 14 amino acids long. CDR1 is SGHKS and CDR2 is YYEKEE in the germline V gene (reference sequence). V lost 4 bases and J 1 base, leaving 9 bases between the germline ends. CDR3 bases: TGTGCCAGCAGCAGGGGCCTGAGCAATCAGCCCCAGCATTTT. Its protein is CASSRGLSNQPQHF.

This chain uses TRBV5-1 with TRBJ2-5, with 7 bases that match TRBD1. TRBJ2-7 matches the DNA end more closely, so the J call is doubtful. Germline-derived CDR1 and CDR2 are SGHRS and YFSETQ. CDR3 length equals 14 residues. The CDR3 DNA sequence: TGCGCCAGCAGCTTGGGGACAGGAAACTACGAGCAGTACTTC. It is translated as CASSLGTGNYEQYF.

This clone appeared once. The chain couples TRBV18 to TRBJ2-7; D possibly corresponds to TRBD2 (6 bases). The CDR3 extends over 15 amino acids. With 6 bases removed from V and 3 bases from J, the gap between germline ends came to 18 bases. Per germline, CDR1 KGHSH and CDR2 LQKENI. The CDR3 nucleotides read TGTGCCAGCTCGCTCCCCGGGCGGGATGGCTACGAGCAGTACTTC. This gives the protein CASSLPGRDGYEQYF.

V is TRBV7-9 and J is TRBJ2-7; D is perhaps TRBD2 (9 bases). The CDR3 consists of 17 residues. Trimming left V 2 bases short and J 9 bases short, with 26 bases between. Germline CDR1 SEHNR, CDR2 FQNEAQ (reference sequence). As DNA, the CDR3 is TGTGCCAGCAGCTTATTGCTAGCGGGACAGGCCTACGAGCGGCAGTACTTC. Protein sequence: CASSLLLAGQAYERQYF.